This T cell receptor (beta chain) was captured in a study of glioma-infiltrating T cells after dendritic cell vaccination. The PCR used 60 V beta and 13 J beta primers. Clones were sequenced by immunoSEQ multiplex PCR, and TCRdb holds only the in-frame ones, with some missing. Among roughly 51,000 clones, 85% were seen once, and the ten largest hold approximately 10%. This clone occurred a few times. The V and J ends lost 10 bases and 15 bases, in that order; junction bases with no gene match: 8. This CDR3 comprises 12 residues. Per germline, CDR1 PRHDT and CDR2 FYEKMQ (reference sequence). V and J are TRBV13 and TRBJ2-1; TRBD2 matches 14 bases. The sequencing here drew on blood, taken before dendritic cell vaccination. This receptor was identified in a human donor with glioblastoma. The CDR3 is CATGLAGVRRFF. In nucleotides, the CDR3 is TGTGCCACGGGACTAGCGGGAGTCCGGCGGTTCTTC.